The rows below give T cell receptor beta chains drawn from one sample of a study of cytomegalovirus exposure and HLA in healthy donors. TCRdb keeps only in-frame clones here, not all; method: immunoSEQ multiplex PCR. Of about 80,000 clones listed, more than 50% are singletons. The specimen was PBMCs. All receptors come from a male donor in good health and CMV-seropositive. CDR3s include the opening cysteine and the closing phenylalanine or tryptophan. The order of the fields is J gene, V gene, clone size, D gene, CDR3 protein, CDR3 DNA. A D gene is named only where the DNA matches it firmly. The size of a clone is reported for some rows only, either as once, few or many, or as a class for expanded clones.

J gene: TRBJ2-4; V gene: TRBV6-4; clone size: NA; D gene: NA; CDR3 protein: CASSPSLISNIQYF; CDR3 DNA: TGTGCCAGCAGTCCGAGCCTGATATCAAACATTCAGTACTTC
J gene: TRBJ1-2; V gene: TRBV25-1; clone size: once; D gene: NA; CDR3 protein: CASSGSGNYGYTF; CDR3 DNA: TGTGCCAGCAGTGGCTCGGGTAACTATGGCTACACCTTC
J gene: TRBJ1-4; V gene: TRBV28; clone size: NA; D gene: TRBD1; CDR3 protein: CASTKTGVIEKLFF; CDR3 DNA: TGTGCCAGCACCAAGACAGGGGTAATCGAAAAACTGTTTTTT
J gene: TRBJ2-7; V gene: TRBV7-9; clone size: few; D gene: TRBD1; CDR3 protein: CASSLAGGSVTQYF; CDR3 DNA: TGTGCCAGCAGCTTAGCAGGGGGCTCGGTAACGCAGTACTTC
J gene: TRBJ1-1; V gene: TRBV5-4; clone size: NA; D gene: TRBD1; CDR3 protein: CASSWPGGASTTEAFF; CDR3 DNA: TGTGCCAGCAGTTGGCCAGGGGGCGCGAGTACCACTGAAGCTTTCTTT
J gene: TRBJ1-1; V gene: TRBV9; clone size: NA; D gene: TRBD1; CDR3 protein: CASNDQGAPNTEAFF; CDR3 DNA: TGTGCCAGCAACGACCAGGGGGCGCCGAACACTGAAGCTTTCTTT
J gene: TRBJ2-7; V gene: TRBV27; clone size: NA; D gene: TRBD1; CDR3 protein: CASSTPGQGAGEQYF; CDR3 DNA: TGTGCCAGCAGTACCCCGGGACAGGGGGCGGGGGAGCAGTACTTC
J gene: TRBJ1-5; V gene: TRBV2; clone size: NA; D gene: TRBD1; CDR3 protein: CAVRTGGFSNQPQHF; CDR3 DNA: TGTGCCGTTAGGACAGGGGGTTTTTCCAATCAGCCCCAGCATTTT
J gene: TRBJ2-7; V gene: TRBV4-2; clone size: NA; D gene: TRBD2; CDR3 protein: CASSHLRTSGYEQYF; CDR3 DNA: TGTGCCAGCAGCCACCTCCGGACTAGCGGGTACGAGCAGTACTTC
J gene: TRBJ2-1; V gene: TRBV28; clone size: NA; D gene: NA; CDR3 protein: CASRLDLGSSYNEQFF; CDR3 DNA: TGTGCCAGCAGATTAGACTTGGGGAGCTCCTACAATGAGCAGTTCTTC
J gene: TRBJ2-1; V gene: TRBV2; clone size: NA; D gene: TRBD1; CDR3 protein: CASSTGQGTYNEQFF; CDR3 DNA: TGTGCCAGCAGTACAGGACAGGGGACTTACAATGAGCAGTTCTTC
J gene: TRBJ2-5; V gene: TRBV6-8; clone size: once; D gene: TRBD2; CDR3 protein: CASSYSRSREEGETQYF; CDR3 DNA: TGTGCCAGCAGTTACTCCCGGTCCCGGGAGGAGGGAGAGACCCAGTACTTC
J gene: TRBJ2-7; V gene: TRBV4-1; clone size: NA; D gene: NA; CDR3 protein: CASRLTGLSDEQYF; CDR3 DNA: TGCGCCAGCAGACTAACGGGTTTATCGGACGAGCAGTACTTC
J gene: TRBJ2-7; V gene: TRBV6-5; clone size: few; D gene: NA; CDR3 protein: CASTQGREQYF; CDR3 DNA: TGTGCCAGCACCCAGGGTCGCGAGCAGTACTTC
J gene: TRBJ2-5; V gene: TRBV16; clone size: once; D gene: TRBD2; CDR3 protein: CASSQSRGGGETQYF; CDR3 DNA: TGTGCCAGCAGCCAATCGCGCGGGGGTGGAGAGACCCAGTACTTC
J gene: TRBJ1-1; V gene: TRBV28; clone size: once; D gene: NA; CDR3 protein: CASTRVTLGTEAFF; CDR3 DNA: TGTGCCAGCACCCGGGTGACTTTGGGCACTGAAGCTTTCTTT
J gene: TRBJ2-7; V gene: TRBV27; clone size: NA; D gene: TRBD2; CDR3 protein: CASSSSPSGSSYEQYF; CDR3 DNA: TGTGCCAGCAGTTCCTCCCCTAGCGGGAGTTCCTACGAGCAGTACTTC
J gene: TRBJ1-2; V gene: TRBV5-5; clone size: once; D gene: TRBD1; CDR3 protein: CASSRQGGVGYGYTF; CDR3 DNA: TGTGCCAGCAGCCGACAGGGAGGTGTTGGGTATGGCTACACCTTC
J gene: TRBJ1-5; V gene: TRBV6-4; clone size: few; D gene: TRBD1; CDR3 protein: CASSERDRESNQPQHF; CDR3 DNA: TGTGCCAGCAGTGAAAGGGACAGGGAGAGCAATCAGCCCCAGCATTTT
J gene: TRBJ2-7; V gene: TRBV19; clone size: NA; D gene: TRBD1; CDR3 protein: CASSTGQGGGEQYF; CDR3 DNA: TGTGCCAGTAGTACGGGACAGGGGGGGGGCGAGCAGTACTTC
J gene: TRBJ2-7; V gene: TRBV5-6; clone size: NA; D gene: NA; CDR3 protein: CASSSDRYEQYF; CDR3 DNA: TGTGCCAGCAGCTCTGACAGGTACGAGCAGTACTTC
J gene: TRBJ1-2; V gene: TRBV19; clone size: NA; D gene: NA; CDR3 protein: CASSIGGNYGYTF; CDR3 DNA: TGTGCCAGTAGTATTGGAGGGAACTATGGCTACACCTTC
J gene: TRBJ1-6; V gene: TRBV2; clone size: NA; D gene: NA; CDR3 protein: CASSELGATSPLHF; CDR3 DNA: TGTGCCAGCAGTGAATTGGGCGCCACCTCACCCCTCCACTTT
J gene: TRBJ2-5; V gene: TRBV5-6; clone size: NA; D gene: NA; CDR3 protein: CASSLGGDGNQETQYF; CDR3 DNA: TGTGCCAGCAGCTTGGGGGGGGACGGGAACCAAGAGACCCAGTACTTC
J gene: TRBJ1-2; V gene: TRBV5-1; clone size: NA; D gene: NA; CDR3 protein: CASSDGGVGGYYGYTF; CDR3 DNA: TGCGCCAGCAGCGATGGAGGAGTTGGTGGGTACTATGGCTACACCTTC
J gene: TRBJ1-1; V gene: TRBV13; clone size: NA; D gene: NA; CDR3 protein: CASAPGQKNTEAFF; CDR3 DNA: TGTGCCAGCGCTCCGGGACAAAAGAACACTGAAGCTTTCTTT
J gene: TRBJ2-1; V gene: TRBV19; clone size: NA; D gene: NA; CDR3 protein: CASTLRGGQTTYNEQFF; CDR3 DNA: TGTGCCAGTACCCTAAGGGGTGGACAAACCACCTACAATGAGCAGTTCTTC
J gene: TRBJ2-1; V gene: TRBV12-5; clone size: NA; D gene: NA; CDR3 protein: CASGFNRRETSRFSYNEQFF; CDR3 DNA: TGTGCTAGTGGTTTCAACCGGAGGGAGACTTCCCGATTCTCCTACAATGAGCAGTTCTTC
J gene: TRBJ2-5; V gene: TRBV7-6; clone size: NA; D gene: TRBD1; CDR3 protein: CASSLLPGQGGQETQYF; CDR3 DNA: TGTGCCAGCAGCCTTCTTCCGGGACAGGGGGGTCAAGAGACCCAGTACTTC
J gene: TRBJ2-5; V gene: TRBV4-1; clone size: NA; D gene: NA; CDR3 protein: CASSQERGVGETQYF; CDR3 DNA: TGCGCCAGCAGCCAAGAACGGGGAGTCGGAGAGACCCAGTACTTC
J gene: TRBJ2-1; V gene: TRBV30; clone size: NA; D gene: TRBD2; CDR3 protein: CAWSVEGLAANEQFF; CDR3 DNA: TGTGCCTGGAGTGTAGAAGGACTAGCGGCCAATGAGCAGTTCTTC
J gene: TRBJ2-7; V gene: TRBV6-6; clone size: NA; D gene: TRBD1; CDR3 protein: CASSRTGQGAEQYF; CDR3 DNA: TGTGCCAGCAGTCGGACGGGACAGGGGGCTGAGCAGTACTTC
J gene: TRBJ2-5; V gene: TRBV28; clone size: many; D gene: TRBD2; CDR3 protein: CASGSVTSGLQETQYF; CDR3 DNA: TGTGCCAGCGGGAGTGTGACTAGCGGGCTCCAAGAGACCCAGTACTTC
J gene: TRBJ1-1; V gene: TRBV30; clone size: NA; D gene: NA; CDR3 protein: CAWSVSWGGAFF; CDR3 DNA: TGTGCCTGGAGTGTGAGCTGGGGAGGGGCTTTCTTT
J gene: TRBJ2-2; V gene: TRBV27; clone size: few; D gene: TRBD2; CDR3 protein: CASSPWTSGTGELFF; CDR3 DNA: TGTGCCAGCAGTCCGTGGACTAGCGGGACCGGGGAGCTGTTTTTT
J gene: TRBJ2-7; V gene: TRBV14; clone size: NA; D gene: NA; CDR3 protein: CASSQDLGVYEQYF; CDR3 DNA: TGTGCCAGCAGCCAAGATCTGGGAGTCTACGAGCAGTACTTC
J gene: TRBJ2-3; V gene: TRBV30; clone size: NA; D gene: NA; CDR3 protein: CAWRWGRITDTQYF; CDR3 DNA: TGTGCCTGGAGGTGGGGGCGGATCACAGATACGCAGTATTTT
J gene: TRBJ2-7; V gene: TRBV15; clone size: NA; D gene: NA; CDR3 protein: CATSRTGVEQYF; CDR3 DNA: TGTGCCACCAGCAGAACTGGAGTCGAGCAGTACTTC
J gene: TRBJ2-7; V gene: TRBV28; clone size: few; D gene: NA; CDR3 protein: CASAREYHEQYF; CDR3 DNA: TGTGCTTCGGCCAGGGAATACCACGAGCAGTACTTC